The 5 T cell receptor beta chains reported below all come from one sample, sequenced in a study of blood T cell repertoires in COVID-19. The assay was immunoSEQ multiplex PCR, and TCRdb's table has in-frame clones only and misses some. The profile shows about 180,000 clones, around 86% of them singletons. Sequences were obtained from peripheral blood. These TCRs come from a woman aged 30 to 39 with active or convalescent COVID-19.

J is TRBJ1-2 and V is TRBV18; D unresolved. V was clipped by 3 bases and J by 6 bases, with 11 bases between them. This CDR3 region has 13 residues. Germline values: CDR1 KGHSH, CDR2 LQKENI. The CDR3 sequence is CASSPRRDDGYTF. CDR3 in DNA: TGTGCCAGCTCACCGCGGAGGGATGATGGCTACACCTTC.

The chain recombines TRBV30 with TRBJ2-1; 9 bases line up with TRBD1. Trimming at V came to 3 bases and at J to 7 bases, leaving 22 bases not matched to a gene. Per the germline V gene, CDR1 is GTSNPN and CDR2 is SVGIG (reference sequence). This CDR3 is built from 19 residues. The CDR3 DNA reads TGTGCCTGGAGCGGAACGGGACAGGGCCTAAAAGCGGGGCAGAATGAGCAGTTCTTC. Its protein is CAWSGTGQGLKAGQNEQFF. The entire variable domain, with the rest obtained from reference TRBV30 and TRBJ2-1, is as follows: SQTIHQWPATLVQPVGSPLSLECTVEGTSNPNLYWYRQAAGRGLQLLFYSVGIGQISSEVPQNLSASRPQDRQFILSSKKLLLSDSGFYLCAWSGTGQGLKAGQNEQFFGPGTRLTVL.

This chain connects TRBV19 to TRBJ1-1; D is ambiguous. The CDR3 totals 15 residues. The V gene lost 5 bases and the J gene lost 3 bases, with 16 bases spanning the gap. Germline V gives CDR1 LNHDA, CDR2 SQIVND (reference sequence). CDR3 DNA: TGTGCCAGTAGTCTTGGGCAACCCGTGGACACTGAAGCTTTCTTT. Translated: CASSLGQPVDTEAFF.

The V and J genes are TRBV18 and TRBJ1-1; a weak D match, TRBD1 (5 bases). CDR1 is KGHSH and CDR2 is LQKENI in the germline V gene. The CDR3 runs 15 residues. Trimming cost V 6 bases and J 3 bases, with 17 bases left between them. CDR3 loop: CASSPPWGGDTEAFF. Here the CDR3 DNA reads TGTGCCAGCTCTCCCCCCTGGGGGGGGGACACTGAAGCTTTCTTT.

V gene TRBV19 combines with J gene TRBJ2-3; 10 nucleotides align to TRBD2. V shed 6 bases and J 4 bases; nucleotides not matched to a gene: 7. Per germline, CDR1 LNHDA and CDR2 SQIVND (reference sequence). The CDR3 length is 15 residues. The CDR3 reads CASRGASGSPDTQYF. The CDR3 DNA follows: TGTGCCAGTAGAGGGGCTAGCGGGAGTCCAGATACGCAGTATTTT.